These T cell receptor beta chains were read from a single sample in a study of T cell responses to AZD1222 COVID-19 vaccine. Produced via immunoSEQ multiplex PCR; TCRdb's table is partial and in-frame only. The table records some 130,000 clones, more than 85% of them present only once. The starting material was peripheral blood, obtained on day 0 of AZD1222 vaccination. These receptors came from an adult in good health. CDR3s include the opening cysteine and the closing phenylalanine or tryptophan. The D gene is left open where the match is weak. Where a row states a size, it is once, few, many or the class of an expanded clone; other rows omit it.

d_gene	abundance	j_gene	v_gene	CDR3aa	CDR3nt
TRBD1	-	TRBJ1-6	TRBV2	CASSEGPGTGTYSPLHF	TGTGCCAGCAGTGAAGGCCCCGGGACAGGGACATATTCACCCCTCCACTTT
TRBD1	-	TRBJ1-4	TRBV19	CASRGQGGEKLFF	TGTGCCAGTAGGGGACAGGGTGGGGAAAAACTGTTTTTT
-	-	TRBJ1-1	TRBV6-1	CASSDRLGDTEAFF	TGTGCCAGCAGTGACCGGCTGGGGGACACTGAAGCTTTCTTT
-	-	TRBJ1-2	TRBV5-4	CASSPFGQGRPYGYTF	TGTGCCAGCAGCCCTTTTGGGCAGGGAAGACCCTATGGCTACACCTTC
TRBD1	-	TRBJ2-1	TRBV5-5	CASSSQGYNEQFF	TGTGCCAGCAGCTCACAGGGGTACAATGAGCAGTTCTTC
TRBD2	once	TRBJ2-1	TRBV11-2	CASSSLAGGPYEQFF	TGTGCCAGCAGCTCGCTAGCGGGGGGGCCGTATGAGCAGTTCTTC
-	-	TRBJ1-4	TRBV2	CASSKRGNTNEKLFF	TGTGCCAGCAGCAAAAGGGGGAATACTAATGAAAAACTGTTTTTT
-	-	TRBJ1-1	TRBV19	CASRKGLTEAFF	TGTGCCAGTCGGAAAGGGCTTACTGAAGCTTTCTTT
TRBD2	-	TRBJ2-5	TRBV11-2	CASSFLAGAPRETQYF	TGTGCCAGCAGCTTTCTAGCGGGGGCTCCGAGGGAGACCCAGTACTTC
-	-	TRBJ1-2	TRBV19	CASSIGGGYTF	TGTGCCAGTAGTATAGGGGGAGGCTACACCTTC
-	once	TRBJ2-2	TRBV18	CASSPPTFGVNTGELFF	TGTGCCAGCTCACCCCCGACTTTTGGGGTAAACACCGGGGAGCTGTTTTTT
TRBD2	once	TRBJ2-1	TRBV20-1	CSASRGGAYNEQFF	TGCAGTGCTAGTCGCGGGGGGGCCTACAATGAGCAGTTCTTC
-	-	TRBJ1-2	TRBV13	CASSFSKVGGYTF	TGTGCCAGCAGCTTCTCAAAAGTTGGTGGCTACACCTTC
-	-	TRBJ2-3	TRBV10-3	CASTQTSTDTQYF	TGTGCCAGCACCCAGACTAGCACAGATACGCAGTATTTT
-	-	TRBJ1-2	TRBV19	CASSILSSYGYTF	TGTGCCAGTAGTATTCTGTCCTCCTATGGCTACACCTTC
-	-	TRBJ2-1	TRBV27	CASTRGAYNEQFF	TGTGCCAGCACTCGAGGTGCCTACAATGAGCAGTTCTTC
-	once	TRBJ1-1	TRBV5-1	CASSPDGNTEAFF	TGCGCCAGCAGCCCGGACGGGAACACTGAAGCTTTCTTT
-	-	TRBJ1-2	TRBV6-5	CASSRTRDYGYTF	TGTGCCAGCAGCCGAACGAGAGACTATGGCTACACCTTC
TRBD1	-	TRBJ1-6	TRBV24-1	CATRLDRGQMDSYNSPLHF	TGTGCCACCAGGCTGGACAGGGGGCAAATGGACTCCTATAATTCACCCCTCCACTTT
-	-	TRBJ2-7	TRBV5-6	CASSPPGTSALYEQYF	TGTGCCAGCAGTCCACCCGGGACCAGCGCTCTGTACGAGCAGTACTTC
TRBD2	-	TRBJ2-3	TRBV28	CAIRLAGGADTQYF	TGTGCCATCCGACTAGCGGGGGGGGCAGATACGCAGTATTTT
-	-	TRBJ1-4	TRBV5-6	CASSRGWGEKLFF	TGTGCCAGCAGCCGGGGATGGGGGGAAAAACTGTTTTTT
-	-	TRBJ1-6	TRBV7-9	CASSLGTAYFNSPLHF	TGTGCCAGCAGCTTAGGGACGGCATACTTTAATTCACCCCTCCACTTT
-	-	TRBJ2-1	TRBV6-5	CASSGRDNEQFF	TGTGCCAGCAGCGGACGAGACAATGAGCAGTTCTTC
-	few	TRBJ1-1	TRBV11-2	CASSPTAGLNTEAFF	TGTGCCAGCAGTCCGACGGCAGGTTTGAACACTGAAGCTTTCTTT
-	-	TRBJ2-1	TRBV5-6	CASSFGSGEYRFF	TGTGCCAGCAGCTTCGGGTCAGGGGAATATCGGTTCTTC
-	once	TRBJ2-7	TRBV5-1	CASSLRAGEYEQYF	TGCGCCAGCAGCTTAAGAGCAGGGGAGTACGAGCAGTACTTC
-	-	TRBJ2-3	TRBV9	CASSGVHNTDTQYF	TGTGCCAGCAGCGGCGTACATAATACCGATACGCAGTATTTT
-	-	TRBJ2-7	TRBV18	CASSPGTSSYEQYF	TGTGCCAGCTCCCCCGGCACCAGCTCCTACGAGCAGTACTTC
-	-	TRBJ2-5	TRBV3-1/TRBV3-2	CASRSLGQLQETQYF	TGTGCCAGCAGAAGTCTCGGACAGCTTCAAGAGACCCAGTACTTC
-	-	TRBJ1-3	TRBV3-1/TRBV3-2	CASSQETGNTIYF	TGTGCCAGCAGCCAAGAAACCGGAAACACCATATATTTT
TRBD1	-	TRBJ1-2	TRBV4-2	CASSQEATGSYGYTF	TGTGCCAGCAGCCAAGAGGCGACAGGGAGCTATGGCTACACCTTC
-	-	TRBJ2-7	TRBV18	CASSPPGSRFSYEQYF	TGTGCCAGCTCACCACCGGGGTCTCGCTTCTCCTACGAGCAGTACTTC
-	-	TRBJ1-3	TRBV6-6	CASSSPGDSGNTIYF	TGTGCCAGCAGTAGCCCGGGAGACTCTGGAAACACCATATATTTT
-	-	TRBJ1-1	TRBV5-1	CASSLVGGRNTEAFF	TGCGCCAGCAGCTTGGTAGGAGGCCGGAACACTGAAGCTTTCTTT
TRBD1	-	TRBJ1-2	TRBV5-8	CASSLGQGIYGYTF	TGTGCCAGCAGCTTGGGACAGGGAATCTATGGCTACACCTTC
TRBD1	-	TRBJ2-7	TRBV7-9	CASTRTGADEQYF	TGTGCCAGCACACGGACAGGGGCAGACGAGCAGTACTTC
TRBD1	-	TRBJ1-1	TRBV15	CASGQGMNTEAFF	TGTGCCTCAGGACAGGGAATGAACACTGAAGCTTTCTTT
-	-	TRBJ1-2	TRBV30	CAWSVWGVDRYGYTF	TGTGCCTGGAGTGTATGGGGGGTAGATCGGTATGGCTACACCTTC
-	-	TRBJ2-7	TRBV5-5	CASSYDTYEQYF	TGTGCCAGCAGCTATGATACCTACGAGCAGTACTTC
-	-	TRBJ1-2	TRBV6-5	CASAPGHLNYGYTF	TGTGCCAGCGCACCGGGACACTTAAACTATGGCTACACCTTC
-	-	TRBJ1-2	TRBV7-6	CASSSTHGYTF	TGTGCCAGCAGCTCCACCCATGGCTACACCTTC
-	-	TRBJ2-7	TRBV14	CASSQGAGYSYEQYF	TGTGCCAGCAGCCAAGGGGCAGGGTACTCCTACGAGCAGTACTTC
TRBD2	once	TRBJ2-5	TRBV10-3	CAISDRASGETQYF	TGTGCCATCAGTGATCGAGCTAGCGGGGAGACCCAGTACTTC
-	-	TRBJ1-1	TRBV4-1	CASSQEEGMLSTEAFF	TGCGCCAGCAGCCAAGAGGAGGGGATGTTGAGCACTGAAGCTTTCTTT
-	-	TRBJ2-3	TRBV10-3	CAISLENTDTQYF	TGTGCCATCAGCTTAGAAAACACAGATACGCAGTATTTT
TRBD1	-	TRBJ2-7	TRBV10-3	CAATPGQGYEQYF	TGTGCCGCCACACCGGGACAGGGCTACGAGCAGTACTTC
-	-	TRBJ2-3	TRBV5-1	CASSRRGVATDTQYF	TGCGCCAGCAGCCGTAGGGGCGTCGCGACAGATACGCAGTATTTT